The TCR beta chain described here comes from a study of shared clonotypes between healthy human individuals. Overall study findings and caveats: Lower generation probabilities were found for non-shared clonotypes than for those shared by all four donors. Sharing across four donors was seen in around 5% of naive CD4 clonotypes. The researchers took only blood, and tissue repertoires probably look different.

A word on this clone: The antigen remains unidentified.

In replicate PCRs of sorted subsets, around 200 ng DNA, approximately 30,000 T cell genomes, was used. Here immunoSEQ multiplex PCR was the method, and the copy in TCRdb shows in-frame clones only, minus some. The sample carries 800,000 to 950,000 clones, about 96% recorded once. Germline assignment: CDR1 LGHNA and CDR2 YSLEER. CDR3 size: 13 residues. The V end lost 8 bases, the J end lost 0 bases, and 11 bases lay between the germline ends. Positive CCR7 selection of CD45RO-negative cells yielded the naive CD8 cells, and terminally differentiated effector memory CD45RA+ cells were excluded. This sequence joins TRBV4-3 and TRBJ2-7; D call uncertain. The specimen sequenced was naive CD8+ T cells sorted from blood. This receptor was identified in a man younger than 40 in good health. The DNA for the CDR3 is TGCGCCAGCGGACCATCCAGCTCCTACGAGCAGTACTTC. It encodes CASGPSSSYEQYF.